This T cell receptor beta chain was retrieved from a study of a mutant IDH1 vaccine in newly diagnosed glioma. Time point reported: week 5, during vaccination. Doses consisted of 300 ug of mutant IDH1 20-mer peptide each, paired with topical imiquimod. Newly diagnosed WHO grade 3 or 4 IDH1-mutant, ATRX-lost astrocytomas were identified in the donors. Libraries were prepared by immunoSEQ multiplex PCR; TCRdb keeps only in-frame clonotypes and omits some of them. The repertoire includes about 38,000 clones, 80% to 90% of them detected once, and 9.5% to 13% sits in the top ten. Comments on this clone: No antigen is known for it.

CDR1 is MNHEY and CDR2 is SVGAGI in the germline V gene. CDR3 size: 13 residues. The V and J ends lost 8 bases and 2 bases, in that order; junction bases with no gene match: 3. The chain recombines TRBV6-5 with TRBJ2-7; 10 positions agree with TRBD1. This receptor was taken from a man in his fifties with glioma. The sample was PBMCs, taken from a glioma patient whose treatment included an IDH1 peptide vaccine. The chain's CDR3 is CASGGTGAYEQYF. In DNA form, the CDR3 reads TGTGCCAGCGGCGGGACAGGGGCCTACGAGCAGTACTTC.